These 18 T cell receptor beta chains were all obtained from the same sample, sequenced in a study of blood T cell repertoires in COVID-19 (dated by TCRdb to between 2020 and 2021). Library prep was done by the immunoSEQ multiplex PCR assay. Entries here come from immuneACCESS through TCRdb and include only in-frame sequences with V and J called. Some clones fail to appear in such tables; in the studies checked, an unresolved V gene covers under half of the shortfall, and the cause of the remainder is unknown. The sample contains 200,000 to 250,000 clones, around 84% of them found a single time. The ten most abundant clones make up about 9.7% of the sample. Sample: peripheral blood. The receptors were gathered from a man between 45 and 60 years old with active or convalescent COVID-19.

CDR3 amino acids: CASSFGASGSENEQFF. CDR3 bases: TGCGCCAGCAGCTTCGGAGCTAGCGGGAGTGAAAATGAGCAGTTCTTC. The chain uses TRBV5-1 and TRBJ2-1; TRBD2 aligns across 10 bases. V was pared by 2 bases and J by 7 bases, with 9 bases of the junction left unmatched. The germline CDR1 and CDR2 sequences are SGHRS and YFSETQ. The CDR3 runs to 16 residues. The entire variable domain, with the rest obtained from reference TRBV5-1 and TRBJ2-1, is as follows: KAGVTQTPRYLIKTRGQQVTLSCSPISGHRSVSWYQQTPGQGLQFLFEYFSETQRNKGNFPGRFSGRQFSNSRSEMNVSTLELGDSALYLCASSFGASGSENEQFFGPGTRLTVL.

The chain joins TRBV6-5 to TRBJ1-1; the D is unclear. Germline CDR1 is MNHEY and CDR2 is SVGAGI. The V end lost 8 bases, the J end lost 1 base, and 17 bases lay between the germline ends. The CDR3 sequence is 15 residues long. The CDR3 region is CASPGWTEGNTEAFF. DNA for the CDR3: TGTGCCAGCCCGGGATGGACCGAAGGGAACACTGAAGCTTTCTTT.

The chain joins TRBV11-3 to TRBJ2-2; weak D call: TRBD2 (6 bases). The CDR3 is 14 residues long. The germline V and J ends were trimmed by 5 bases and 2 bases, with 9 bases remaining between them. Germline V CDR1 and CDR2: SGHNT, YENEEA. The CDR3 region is CASSRGLNTGELFF. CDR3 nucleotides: TGTGCCAGCAGCCGGGGACTTAACACCGGGGAGCTGTTTTTT. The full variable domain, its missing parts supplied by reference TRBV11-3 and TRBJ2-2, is EAGVVQSPRYKIIEKKQPVAFWCNPISGHNTLYWYLQNLGQGPELLIRYENEEAVDDSQLPKDRFSAERLKGVDSTLKIQPAELGDSAVYLCASSRGLNTGELFFGEGSRLTVL.

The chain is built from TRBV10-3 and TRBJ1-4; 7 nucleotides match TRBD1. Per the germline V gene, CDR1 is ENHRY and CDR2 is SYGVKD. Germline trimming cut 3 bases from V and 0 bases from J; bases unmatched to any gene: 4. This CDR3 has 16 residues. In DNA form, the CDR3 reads TGTGCCATCAGTGACAGACAGGGTGCAACTAATGAAAAACTGTTTTTT. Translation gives CAISDRQGATNEKLFF.

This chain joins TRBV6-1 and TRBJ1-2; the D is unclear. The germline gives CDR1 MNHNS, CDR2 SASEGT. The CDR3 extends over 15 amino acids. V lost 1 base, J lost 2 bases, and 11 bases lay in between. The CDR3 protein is CASSEERGSNYGYTF. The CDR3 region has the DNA TGTGCCAGCAGTGAAGAACGAGGGTCCAACTATGGCTACACCTTC.

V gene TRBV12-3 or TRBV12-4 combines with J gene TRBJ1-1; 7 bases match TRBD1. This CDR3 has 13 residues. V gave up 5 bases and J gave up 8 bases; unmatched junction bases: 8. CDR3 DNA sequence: TGTGCCAGCAGTCGTAGACAGGGAGGAGAAGCTTTCTTT. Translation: CASSRRQGGEAFF.

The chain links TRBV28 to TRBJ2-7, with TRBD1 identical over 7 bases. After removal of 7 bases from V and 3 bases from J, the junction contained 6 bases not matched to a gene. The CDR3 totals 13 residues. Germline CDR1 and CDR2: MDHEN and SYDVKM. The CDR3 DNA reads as TGTGCCAGCAAACCGACAGGGAACTACGAGCAGTACGTC. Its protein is CASKPTGNYEQYV.

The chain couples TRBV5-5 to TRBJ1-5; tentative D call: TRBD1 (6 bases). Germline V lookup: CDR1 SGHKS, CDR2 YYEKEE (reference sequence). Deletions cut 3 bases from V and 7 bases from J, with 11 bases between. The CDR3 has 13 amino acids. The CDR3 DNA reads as TGTGCCAGCAGCTGGGGGGGCAGCCAGCCCCAGCATTTT. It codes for CASSWGGSQPQHF.

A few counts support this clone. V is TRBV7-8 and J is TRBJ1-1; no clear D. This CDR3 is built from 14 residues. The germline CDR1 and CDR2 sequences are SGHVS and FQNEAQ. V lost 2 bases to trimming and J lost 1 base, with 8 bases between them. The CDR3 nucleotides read TGTGCCAGCAGCTTATATGGCAAGAACACTGAAGCTTTCTTT. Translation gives CASSLYGKNTEAFF.

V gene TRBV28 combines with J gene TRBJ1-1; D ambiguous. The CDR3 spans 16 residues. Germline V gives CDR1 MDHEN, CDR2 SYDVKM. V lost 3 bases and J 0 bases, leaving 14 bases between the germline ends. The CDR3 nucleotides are TGTGCCAGCAGTTTTGCCCCGCACGAGGTGAACACTGAAGCTTTCTTT. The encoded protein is CASSFAPHEVNTEAFF.

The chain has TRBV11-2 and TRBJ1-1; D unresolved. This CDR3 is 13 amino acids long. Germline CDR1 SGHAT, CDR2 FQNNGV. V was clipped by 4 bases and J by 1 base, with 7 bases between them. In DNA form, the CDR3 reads TGTGCCAGCAGCTCCTACAGGAACACTGAAGCTTTCTTT. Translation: CASSSYRNTEAFF. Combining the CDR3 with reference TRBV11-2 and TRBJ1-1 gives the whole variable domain EAGVAQSPRYKIIEKRQSVAFWCNPISGHATLYWYQQILGQGPKLLIQFQNNGVVDDSQLPKDRFSAERLKGVDSTLKIQPAKLEDSAVYLCASSSYRNTEAFFGQGTRLTVV.

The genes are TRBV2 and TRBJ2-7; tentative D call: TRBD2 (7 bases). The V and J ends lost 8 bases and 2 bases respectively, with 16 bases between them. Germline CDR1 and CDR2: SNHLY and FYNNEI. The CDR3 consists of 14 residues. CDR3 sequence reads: CASGTGGGTYEQYF. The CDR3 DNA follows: TGTGCCAGCGGGACTGGGGGGGGCACCTACGAGCAGTACTTC.

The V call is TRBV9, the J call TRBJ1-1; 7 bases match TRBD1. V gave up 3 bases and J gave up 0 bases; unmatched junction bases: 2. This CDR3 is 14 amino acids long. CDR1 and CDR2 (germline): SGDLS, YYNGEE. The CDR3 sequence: CASSAGQLNTEAFF. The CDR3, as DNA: TGTGCCAGCAGCGCGGGACAGTTGAACACTGAAGCTTTCTTT.

CDR3 bases: TGTGCCAGCAGCCAAGATTCGGGTGGTTCTGGGGCCAACGTCCTGACTTTC. It specifies CASSQDSGGSGANVLTF. The gene calls are TRBV4-2 and TRBJ2-6; no reliable D call. V gave up 0 bases and J gave up 1 base, with 10 bases separating them. The V gene's germline CDR1 is LGHNA and CDR2 YNFKEQ. The CDR3 loop spans 17 amino acids.

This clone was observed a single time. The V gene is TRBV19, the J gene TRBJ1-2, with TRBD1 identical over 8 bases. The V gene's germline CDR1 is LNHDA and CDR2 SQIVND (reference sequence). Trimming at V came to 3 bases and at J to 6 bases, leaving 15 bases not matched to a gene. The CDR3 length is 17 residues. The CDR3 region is CASSIWWGRGREDGYTF. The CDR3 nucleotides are TGTGCCAGTAGTATCTGGTGGGGCAGGGGGCGCGAAGATGGCTACACCTTC. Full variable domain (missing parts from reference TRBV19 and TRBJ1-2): DGGITQSPKYLFRKEGQNVTLSCEQNLNHDAMYWYRQDPGQGLRLIYYSQIVNDFQKGDIAEGYSVSREKKESFPLTVTSAQKNPTAFYLCASSIWWGRGREDGYTFGSGTRLTVV.

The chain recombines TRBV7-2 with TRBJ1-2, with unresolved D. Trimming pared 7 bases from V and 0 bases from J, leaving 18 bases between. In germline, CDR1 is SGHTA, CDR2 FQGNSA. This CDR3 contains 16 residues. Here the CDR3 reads CASTPRRSGANYGYTF. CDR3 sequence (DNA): TGTGCCAGCACCCCGCGTCGATCAGGCGCTAACTATGGCTACACCTTC.

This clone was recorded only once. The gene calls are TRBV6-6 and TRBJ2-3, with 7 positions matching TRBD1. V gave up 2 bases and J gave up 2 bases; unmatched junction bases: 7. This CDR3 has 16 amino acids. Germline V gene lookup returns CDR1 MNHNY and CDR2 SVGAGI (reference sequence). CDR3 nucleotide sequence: TGTGCCAGCAGTTACGGGGACAGCTATTACACAGATACGCAGTATTTT. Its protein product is CASSYGDSYYTDTQYF.

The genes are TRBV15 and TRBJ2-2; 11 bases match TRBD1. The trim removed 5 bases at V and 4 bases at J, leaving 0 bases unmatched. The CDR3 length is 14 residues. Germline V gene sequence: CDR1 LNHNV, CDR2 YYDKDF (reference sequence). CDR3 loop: CATSGQGATGELFF. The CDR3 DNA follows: TGTGCCACCAGCGGACAGGGGGCCACCGGGGAGCTGTTTTTT.